Below, 9 T cell receptor beta chains from the same sample are listed, as sequenced in a study of blood T cell repertoires in COVID-19. Sequencing used immunoSEQ multiplex PCR; TCRdb keeps in-frame clones, though not all of them. The sample shows tens of thousands of clones, just under 90% of them seen only once. Input material: peripheral blood. The receptors were gathered from a human donor with active COVID-19. The donor label of this sample is uncertain.

V and J are TRBV4-3 and TRBJ2-1; 16 positions agree with TRBD2. Trimming cost V 4 bases and J 12 bases; bases outside gene matches: 6. The germline V gene encodes CDR1 LGHNA and CDR2 YSLEER. This CDR3 has 15 amino acids. The CDR3 protein is CASSPGTSGGGGQFF. The CDR3 DNA sequence: TGCGCCAGCAGCCCCGGGACTAGCGGGGGGGGTGGGCAGTTCTTC.

The chain carries TRBV29-1 and TRBJ1-2; the D is unclear. Germline values: CDR1 SQVTM, CDR2 ANQGSEA. Deletions cut 0 bases from V and 0 bases from J, with 5 bases between. This CDR3 spans 13 amino acids. The chain's CDR3 is CSVEDPTNYGYTF. The CDR3 nucleotides read TGCAGCGTTGAAGACCCAACTAACTATGGCTACACCTTC.

Only one count was recorded for this clone. In nucleotides, the CDR3 is TGTGCCAGCATGCCGGGACAGGGAAATCGGCAGTACTTC. It codes for CASMPGQGNRQYF. The rearrangement uses TRBV6-5 and TRBJ2-7; TRBD1 matches at 9 bases. The trim removed 7 bases at V and 9 bases at J, leaving 10 bases unmatched. Germline CDR1 reads MNHEY; CDR2 reads SVGAGI. The CDR3 covers 13 residues.

The chain links TRBV28 to TRBJ2-4; weak D call: TRBD2 (5 bases). Germline assignment: CDR1 MDHEN and CDR2 SYDVKM. The CDR3 length is 13 residues. The V gene lost 7 bases and the J gene lost 8 bases, with 15 bases spanning the gap. This chain's CDR3 is CASTKGGQDIQYF. The CDR3 DNA reads as TGTGCCAGCACCAAAGGCGGGCAAGACATTCAGTACTTC.

The rearrangement uses TRBV27 and TRBJ1-1; the match to TRBD1 covers 7 bases. This CDR3 is 11 amino acids long. The ends lost 10 bases at V and 9 bases at J; junction bases unmatched: 8. Germline V lookup: CDR1 MNHEY, CDR2 SMNVEV (reference sequence). The CDR3 is CATFRGPQAFF. In DNA form, the CDR3 reads TGTGCCACATTTAGGGGGCCTCAAGCTTTCTTT.

CDR3 bases: TGTGCCAGCAGCAACAGACTAGCGGGAGGGCCATCGGACACCGGGGAGCTGTTTTTT. Amino acids: CASSNRLAGGPSDTGELFF. The chain joins TRBV9 to TRBJ2-2; 14 bases match TRBD2. Germline V gene lookup returns CDR1 SGDLS and CDR2 YYNGEE. The CDR3 length is 19 residues. Losses at the gene ends were 4 bases for V and 3 bases for J; bases not matched to a gene: 11.

This clone was seen a single time. V is TRBV27 and J is TRBJ1-2; TRBD1 matches 8 bases. CDR3 length: 14 residues. V lost 3 bases and J lost 5; bases outside the gene matches: 5. CDR1 and CDR2 (germline): MNHEY, SMNVEV (reference sequence). The CDR3 DNA is TGTGCCAGCAGTTTCACAGGGGGGCAGTATGGCTACACCTTC. Encoded protein: CASSFTGGQYGYTF.

This clone has only a few counts. The junction does not match germline at one end; this may be a read error. The gene calls are TRBV15 and TRBJ2-7, with 13 bases that match TRBD2. Germline V CDR1 and CDR2: LNHNV, YYDKDF (reference sequence). This CDR3 is 16 amino acids long. The CDR3 reads CATSRGAGTSGAEQYF. The CDR3 coding sequence is TGTGCCACCAGTAGAGGGGCCGGGACTAGCGGGGCAGAGCAGTACTTC.

The chain combines TRBV5-1 with TRBJ2-5; D remains ambiguous. Trimming removed 4 bases from V and 1 base from J, with 17 bases in between. Per the germline V gene, CDR1 is SGHRS and CDR2 is YFSETQ. CDR3 size: 16 residues. CDR3 DNA sequence: TGCGCCAGCAGCCGTACTACGGCAGAAAGCCAAGAGACCCAGTACTTC. Translation gives CASSRTTAESQETQYF.